The rows below give T cell receptor beta chains drawn from one sample of a study of blood T cell repertoires in COVID-19. The protocol was immunoSEQ multiplex PCR, while the TCRdb copy is restricted to in-frame clones and leaves out a portion. The data hold about 300,000 clones, with 86% observed a single time. Specimen: peripheral blood. These receptors were taken from a woman between 45 and 60 years old with acute or convalescent COVID-19. CDR3s include the opening cysteine and the closing phenylalanine or tryptophan. A D gene is named only where the DNA matches it firmly. For some rows the clone size is stated as once, few or many, or as a class when expanded; others skip it.

TRBD2	TRBV5-1	NA	TRBJ2-1	CASSVRPGLAANEQFF	TGCGCCAGCAGCGTACGACCGGGACTAGCGGCCAATGAGCAGTTCTTC
TRBD1	TRBV6-1	NA	TRBJ1-5	CASSETGAFGNQPQHF	TGTGCCAGCAGTGAAACAGGGGCCTTCGGTAATCAGCCCCAGCATTTT
TRBD1	TRBV11-2	NA	TRBJ1-1	CASSLNGQAEAFF	TGTGCCAGCAGCTTGAATGGACAGGCGGAAGCTTTCTTT
NA	TRBV14	once	TRBJ1-5	CASSQDRMTPQHF	TGTGCCAGCAGCCAAGACAGGATGACGCCCCAGCATTTT
TRBD1	TRBV7-9	NA	TRBJ1-1	CASSSQGFTEAFF	TGTGCCAGCAGCTCACAGGGGTTCACTGAAGCTTTCTTT
TRBD1	TRBV15	NA	TRBJ2-7	CATSRDSMDRVYEQYF	TGTGCCACCAGCAGAGATAGTATGGACAGGGTCTACGAGCAGTACTTC
NA	TRBV10-3	few	TRBJ2-5	CATAPSVGGTQYF	TGTGCCACCGCCCCTAGCGTCGGCGGGACCCAGTACTTC
TRBD1	TRBV6-1	NA	TRBJ2-5	CASNRGGSLQETQYF	TGTGCCAGCAACAGGGGTGGGTCTCTACAAGAGACCCAGTACTTC
NA	TRBV4-2	NA	TRBJ1-6	CASSQGLFGSPLHF	TGTGCCAGCAGCCAGGGGCTATTTGGATCACCCCTCCACTTT
TRBD2	TRBV7-9	NA	TRBJ2-2	CASPRTSGTGELFF	TGTGCCAGTCCTAGGACTAGCGGGACCGGGGAGCTGTTTTTT
NA	TRBV30	NA	TRBJ2-7	CAWGRVHEQYF	TGTGCCTGGGGAAGAGTACACGAGCAGTACTTC
NA	TRBV7-2	NA	TRBJ1-2	CASSSNNYGYTF	TGTGCCAGCAGCTCTAATAACTATGGCTACACCTTC
NA	TRBV19	NA	TRBJ1-4	CASSDRGNNEKLFF	TGTGCCAGTAGTGACCGGGGAAATAATGAAAAACTGTTTTTT
TRBD1	TRBV6-5	NA	TRBJ2-1	CASTEGQGALNEQFF	TGTGCCAGCACCGAAGGACAGGGGGCCCTCAATGAGCAGTTCTTC
NA	TRBV28	NA	TRBJ1-5	CASSPQGPQHF	TGTGCCAGCAGCCCCCAGGGGCCCCAGCATTTT
NA	TRBV13	NA	TRBJ2-1	CASSPRRGMDSYNEQFF	TGTGCCAGCAGCCCAAGGCGCGGGATGGACTCCTACAATGAGCAGTTCTTC
TRBD2	TRBV5-4	NA	TRBJ2-1	CASSLSGGRTYNEQFF	TGTGCCAGCAGCTTGTCTGGCGGGAGGACCTACAATGAGCAGTTCTTC
TRBD2	TRBV11-3	NA	TRBJ2-1	CASSRPLAGGYNEQFF	TGTGCCAGCAGCCGACCTCTAGCGGGAGGCTACAATGAGCAGTTCTTC
TRBD2	TRBV5-3	NA	TRBJ2-1	CARSLSWTSPLKDEQFF	TGTGCCAGAAGCTTATCCTGGACTAGTCCCCTGAAGGATGAGCAGTTCTTC
TRBD2	TRBV3-1/TRBV3-2	NA	TRBJ2-5	CASSQEGTSGIITKTQYF	TGTGCCAGCAGCCAAGAGGGGACTAGCGGGATTATCACAAAGACCCAGTACTTC